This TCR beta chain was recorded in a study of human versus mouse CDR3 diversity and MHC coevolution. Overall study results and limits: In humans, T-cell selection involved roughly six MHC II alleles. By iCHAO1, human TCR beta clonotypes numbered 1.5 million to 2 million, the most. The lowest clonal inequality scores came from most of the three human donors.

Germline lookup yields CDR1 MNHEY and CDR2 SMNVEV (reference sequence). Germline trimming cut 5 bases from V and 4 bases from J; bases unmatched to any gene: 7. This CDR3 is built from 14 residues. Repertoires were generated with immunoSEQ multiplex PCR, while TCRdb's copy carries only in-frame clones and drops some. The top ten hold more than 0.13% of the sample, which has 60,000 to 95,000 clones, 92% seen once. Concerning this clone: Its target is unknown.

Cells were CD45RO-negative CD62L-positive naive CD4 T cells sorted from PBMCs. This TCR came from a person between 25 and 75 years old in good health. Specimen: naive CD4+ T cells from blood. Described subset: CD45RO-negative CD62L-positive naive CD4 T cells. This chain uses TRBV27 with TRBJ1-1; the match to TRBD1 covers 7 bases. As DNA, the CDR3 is TGTGCCAGCAGTAGCTACAGGGGTGGCACTGAAGCTTTCTTT. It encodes CASSSYRGGTEAFF.